This TCR beta chain was recorded in a study of neurological immune-mediated disorders. TCRdb recomputed calls from the 5' RACE reads with MiXCR, one row per CDR3 protein. The table records about 80,000 distinct CDR3 sequences, approximately 5.8% of them present only once. Trimming took 7 bases from V and 7 from J; bases not matched to a gene: 8. Germline CDR1 KGHSH, CDR2 LQKENI. The CDR3 contains 14 residues. This clonotype occurred a few times. The time point was: longitudinal time-point 2. Sequencing used PBMCs. The chain employs TRBV18 and TRBJ2-1; 9 bases are shared with TRBD1. The clonotype was recovered from a woman between 55 and 75 years old with multiple sclerosis. The CDR3 nucleotides are TGTGCCAGCTACTCCGGGACAGGGAGTAATGAGCAGTTCTTC. It translates to CASYSGTGSNEQFF.